The 19 T cell receptor beta chains given below trace back to one sample, sequenced in a study of PD-1 blockade in mismatch repair-deficient tumors. The data were produced by immunoSEQ multiplex PCR, yet TCRdb's version contains in-frame clones alone and is incomplete. The sample holds around 50,000 clones, around 80% seen once. Here the sequenced sample was peripheral blood, taken 4 weeks after starting pembrolizumab. These receptors were taken from an adult with mismatch repair-deficient cancer.

The gene calls are TRBV11-3 and TRBJ1-1; D gene uncertain. CDR3 length equals 16 residues. V was trimmed by 0 bases and J by 5 bases, leaving 16 bases between them. From germline, CDR1 is SGHNT and CDR2 YENEEA. The CDR3, as DNA: TGTGCCAGCAGCTTAGATACGGATACATGGTGGACTGAAGCTTTCTTT. The encoded protein is CASSLDTDTWWTEAFF.

As to this clone: This sample includes further DNA sequences coding for the same CDR3. The chain recombines TRBV27 with TRBJ2-2; D possibly corresponds to TRBD1 (6 bases). V lost 6 bases, J lost 1 base, and 9 bases lay in between. Germline V gene data show CDR1 as MNHEY and CDR2 as SMNVEV (reference sequence). The CDR3 is 14 amino acids. The CDR3 DNA reads as TGTGCCAGCAGGAAGGGACAGAACACCGGGGAGCTGTTTTTT. Translation: CASRKGQNTGELFF.

This clone was seen only once. The rearrangement links TRBV5-6 to TRBJ1-1; TRBD1 matches 12 bases. The V gene's germline CDR1 is SGHDT and CDR2 YYEEEE. CDR3 length: 17 amino acids. The junction had 9 bases not matched to a gene; V was cut back by 4 bases and J by 2 bases. CDR3 bases: TGTGCCAGCAGCGACCCACCGGGACAGGGGGCTAACACTGAAGCTTTCTTT. This gives the protein CASSDPPGQGANTEAFF.

This clone was counted once. This chain links TRBV27 with TRBJ1-5, with a possible D match to TRBD1 (5 bases). This CDR3 has 15 residues. From germline, CDR1 is MNHEY and CDR2 SMNVEV (reference sequence). Trimming removed 4 bases at V and 3 bases at J, with 13 bases between. The CDR3 spells CASSSGTQNNQPQHF. The CDR3 coding sequence is TGTGCCAGCAGTTCAGGGACGCAAAACAATCAGCCCCAGCATTTT.

The table lists this clone with a few counts. The chain links TRBV7-6 to TRBJ2-7; TRBD1 is a possible D gene (5 bases). The CDR3 is 15 residues long. V gave up 5 bases and J gave up 1 base, with 15 bases separating them. Per the germline V gene, CDR1 is SGHVS and CDR2 is FNYEAQ. CDR3 nucleotide sequence: TGTGCCAGCAGCCAGGGCCCCCAGGGTTCCTACGAGCAGTACTTC. Translation: CASSQGPQGSYEQYF.

The rearrangement joins TRBV18 to TRBJ1-1; D possibly corresponds to TRBD1 (6 bases). The CDR3 spans 16 residues. CDR1 is KGHSH and CDR2 is LQKENI in the germline V gene. Trimming shortened V by 3 bases and J by 1 base, and 15 bases separated the two germline ends. Here the CDR3 reads CASSPISGHSNTEAFF. CDR3 nucleotides: TGTGCCAGCTCACCCATCTCGGGACACTCGAACACTGAAGCTTTCTTT. The complete variable domain, with remaining parts taken from reference TRBV18 and TRBJ1-1, reads NAGVMQNPRHLVRRRGQEARLRCSPMKGHSHVYWYRQLPEEGLKFMVYLQKENIIDESGMPKERFSAEFPKEGPSILRIQQVVRGDSAAYFCASSPISGHSNTEAFFGQGTRLTVV.

The chain is built from TRBV6-5 and TRBJ1-2, with D tentatively TRBD1 (5 bases). Trimming shortened V by 8 bases and J by 6 bases, and 19 bases separated the two germline ends. This CDR3 spans 14 amino acids. CDR1 is MNHEY, CDR2 SVGAGI, per germline. CDR3 nucleotides: TGTGCCAGCGGTATCATCGGGGCAAAGGATGGCTACACCTTC. Translated: CASGIIGAKDGYTF.

This sequence joins TRBV15 and TRBJ2-4; 8 bases agree with TRBD2. The V gene's germline CDR1 is LNHNV and CDR2 YYDKDF (reference sequence). V shed 3 bases and J 2 bases; nucleotides not matched to a gene: 12. This CDR3 region has 18 residues. CDR3 coding DNA: TGTGCCACCAGCAGTCTCTCGGGGGGGACCCTGCCCAAAAACATTCAGTACTTC. Its protein is CATSSLSGGTLPKNIQYF.

This clone was found a few times. V usage is TRBV6-6 and J usage is TRBJ2-7, with D perhaps TRBD2 (6 bases). This CDR3 region has 13 residues. V was trimmed by 7 bases and J by 3 bases, leaving 13 bases between them. Germline CDR1 MNHNY, CDR2 SVGAGI (reference sequence). The CDR3 spells CASNFGTLYEQYF. The CDR3 DNA reads as TGTGCCAGCAACTTCGGGACTCTCTACGAGCAGTACTTC.

The rearrangement links TRBV2 to TRBJ1-5; the D is unclear. The CDR3 contains 16 residues. Trimming stripped 3 bases from V and 1 base from J, with 13 bases between. From germline, CDR1 is SNHLY and CDR2 FYNNEI. The CDR3 loop reads CASSDSGYDSNQPQHF. The CDR3 bases are TGTGCCAGCAGTGATTCCGGGTACGACAGCAATCAGCCCCAGCATTTT. Full variable domain (outside the CDR3, taken from reference TRBV2 and TRBJ1-5): EPEVTQTPSHQVTQMGQEVILRCVPISNHLYFYWYRQILGQKVEFLVSFYNNEISEKSEIFDDQFSVERPDGSNFTLKIRSTKLEDSAMYFCASSDSGYDSNQPQHFGDGTRLSIL.

CDR3 region: CASSVLEQGTDTQYF. CDR3 nucleotide sequence: TGCGCCAGCAGCGTCCTTGAGCAGGGCACAGATACGCAGTATTTT. This rearrangement joins TRBV5-1 to TRBJ2-3, with D unresolved. Between the trimmed V and J ends, which lost 4 bases and 1 base, there was a span of 13 bases. Germline CDR1 reads SGHRS; CDR2 reads YFSETQ. The CDR3 consists of 15 residues.

The gene calls are TRBV5-1 and TRBJ2-3; 11 bases fit TRBD2. V gave up 2 bases and J gave up 4 bases; unmatched junction bases: 6. This CDR3 comprises 16 residues. Germline CDR1 reads SGHRS; CDR2 reads YFSETQ. In DNA, the CDR3 is TGCGCCAGCAGCTTATTTACTAGCGGGAGCCCAGATACGCAGTATTTT. Amino acid sequence: CASSLFTSGSPDTQYF.

This clone has only one observation. The V call is TRBV5-4, the J call TRBJ2-3, with D unclear. Trimming removed 0 bases from V and 4 bases from J, with 9 bases in between. Germline V gene data show CDR1 as SGHNT and CDR2 as YYREEE (reference sequence). The CDR3 loop spans 14 amino acids. The CDR3 sequence: CASSLAALADTQYF. CDR3 nucleotide sequence: TGTGCCAGCAGCTTGGCCGCTTTGGCAGATACGCAGTATTTT.

The chain joins TRBV6-6 to TRBJ2-3, with a tentative D call TRBD1 (5 bases). The CDR3 spans 16 residues. Germline V lookup: CDR1 MNHNY, CDR2 SVGAGI (reference sequence). V lost 2 bases and J 0 bases, leaving 12 bases between the germline ends. The chain's CDR3 is CASSYGQGPSTDTQYF. CDR3 DNA: TGTGCCAGCAGTTACGGCCAGGGTCCAAGCACAGATACGCAGTATTTT.

The V gene is TRBV10-3, the J gene TRBJ2-3, with a weak D call TRBD1 (6 bases). Germline loops: CDR1 ENHRY, CDR2 SYGVKD. The CDR3 is 16 residues long. Trimming pared 4 bases from V and 5 bases from J, leaving 19 bases between. CDR3 protein: CAISAASQGRGDTQYF. CDR3 nucleotide sequence: TGTGCCATCAGTGCTGCGTCCCAGGGGAGAGGAGATACGCAGTATTTT.

The chain uses TRBV5-4 and TRBJ2-5; no definite D call. This CDR3 is built from 15 residues. Trimming removed 0 bases at V and 5 bases at J, with 14 bases between. CDR1 and CDR2 (germline): SGHNT, YYREEE (reference sequence). The CDR3, as DNA: TGTGCCAGCAGCTTGGATTTGGGCCTAGTGGAGACCCAGTACTTC. Translating gives CASSLDLGLVETQYF.

The chain carries TRBV5-6 and TRBJ1-1; no clear D. Trimming removed 0 bases from V and 1 base from J, with 4 bases in between. Germline assignment: CDR1 SGHDT and CDR2 YYEEEE. This CDR3 is built from 13 residues. The CDR3 protein is CASSLAENTEAFF. The CDR3 region has the DNA TGTGCCAGCAGCTTGGCAGAGAACACTGAAGCTTTCTTT.

V gene TRBV11-2 combines with J gene TRBJ2-4, with 9 bases that match TRBD2. The CDR3 has 13 residues. Trimming took 1 base from V and 8 from J; bases not matched to a gene: 0. Germline V gene sequence: CDR1 SGHAT, CDR2 FQNNGV. CDR3 nucleotides: TGTGCCAGCAGCTTAGGGACTAGCGACATTCAGTACTTC. Translating it yields CASSLGTSDIQYF. Full variable domain (missing parts from reference TRBV11-2 and TRBJ2-4): EAGVAQSPRYKIIEKRQSVAFWCNPISGHATLYWYQQILGQGPKLLIQFQNNGVVDDSQLPKDRFSAERLKGVDSTLKIQPAKLEDSAVYLCASSLGTSDIQYFGAGTRLSVL.

The chain combines TRBV11-3 with TRBJ2-5, with TRBD1 identical over 7 bases. CDR3 size: 17 residues. Per the germline V gene, CDR1 is SGHNT and CDR2 is YENEEA. V dropped 5 bases and J dropped 2; count of bases not matched to a gene: 14. The CDR3: CASSPSRGQRKQETQYF. The CDR3 DNA sequence: TGTGCCAGCAGCCCTTCTCGGGGACAGAGAAAGCAAGAGACCCAGTACTTC.